The 32 T cell receptor beta chains below come from one sample, sequenced in a study of blood T cell repertoires in COVID-19. Data came from immunoSEQ multiplex PCR; TCRdb stores just in-frame clones and leaves some out. The sample records approximately 50,000 clones, about 90% being singletons. The material sequenced was peripheral blood. These receptors all come from a human donor in a cohort sampled during active COVID-19.

V and J are TRBV6-1 and TRBJ1-6, with D tentatively TRBD1 (5 bases). The CDR3 totals 15 residues. Germline CDR1 MNHNS, CDR2 SASEGT. V shed 3 bases and J shed 10 bases, with 16 bases lying between them. The CDR3 protein is CASSETLGRESPLHF. DNA of the CDR3: TGTGCCAGCAGTGAGACTCTTGGCAGGGAATCACCCCTCCACTTT.

The J gene is TRBJ2-7, the V gene TRBV7-6; 7 bases line up with TRBD2. J gave up 0 bases and V 2 bases, and 4 bases lay outside the gene matches. Per germline, CDR1 SGHVS and CDR2 FNYEAQ. This CDR3 is 15 amino acids long. CDR3 bases: TGTGCCAGCAGCTTATATCGGGAGGACTCCTACGAGCAGTACTTC. Translated: CASSLYREDSYEQYF.

This clone was seen only once. The chain couples TRBV19 to TRBJ2-2; TRBD1 matches 8 bases. Germline-derived CDR1 and CDR2 are LNHDA and SQIVND (reference sequence). The CDR3 length is 16 residues. V gave up 7 bases and J gave up 1 base; unmatched junction bases: 8. The DNA for the CDR3 is TGTGCCAGTAATTACAGGGGGAACCTGAACACCGGGGAGCTGTTTTTT. Translation gives CASNYRGNLNTGELFF. Full variable domain (outside the CDR3, taken from reference TRBV19 and TRBJ2-2): DGGITQSPKYLFRKEGQNVTLSCEQNLNHDAMYWYRQDPGQGLRLIYYSQIVNDFQKGDIAEGYSVSREKKESFPLTVTSAQKNPTAFYLCASNYRGNLNTGELFFGEGSRLTVL.

In nucleotides, the CDR3 is TGTGCCAGCAGGATATGGACAGGGGGCGCATCCTATAATTCACCCCTCCACTTT. This gives the protein CASRIWTGGASYNSPLHF. The chain has TRBV27 and TRBJ1-6; 11 bases map to TRBD1. V lost 6 bases and J lost 1; bases outside the gene matches: 8. CDR1 and CDR2 (germline): MNHEY, SMNVEV (reference sequence). The CDR3 length is 18 residues.

V and J are TRBV29-1 and TRBJ2-1, with 7 bases matching TRBD2. The germline gives CDR1 SQVTM, CDR2 ANQGSEA. This CDR3 has 13 amino acids. The J segment lost 8 bases and the V segment lost 7 bases, leaving 11 bases of the junction unmatched. Written as DNA, the CDR3 is TGCAGCGGTGGGAGCGGGACTCCCCATGAGCAGTTCTTC. Protein sequence: CSGGSGTPHEQFF.

The V call is TRBV10-3, the J call TRBJ1-5; tentative D call: TRBD1 (6 bases). The germline V gene has CDR1 ENHRY and CDR2 SYGVKD. Trimming stripped 4 bases from V and 5 bases from J, with 12 bases between. This CDR3 has 14 amino acids. This chain's CDR3 is CAISARGGDQPQHF. CDR3 DNA: TGTGCCATCAGTGCGAGAGGGGGGGATCAGCCCCAGCATTTT.

V gene TRBV4-3 combines with J gene TRBJ1-6; 7 bases match TRBD1. Germline V CDR1 and CDR2: LGHNA, YSLEER. V lost 5 bases and J lost 0; bases outside the gene matches: 4. CDR3 size: 16 residues. Written as DNA, the CDR3 is TGCGCCAGCAGCGAACAGGGGAGCTCCTATAATTCACCCCTCCACTTT. Translation gives CASSEQGSSYNSPLHF.

The sample holds one count of this clone. The rearrangement joins TRBV6-1 to TRBJ2-2, with 12 bases aligning to TRBD2. Germline CDR1 is MNHNS and CDR2 is SASEGT. The ends lost 3 bases at V and 4 bases at J; junction bases unmatched: 6. The CDR3 contains 17 residues. CDR3 residues: CASSDPLAGGRTGELFF. The CDR3 coding sequence is TGTGCCAGCAGTGACCCTCTAGCGGGAGGGCGCACCGGGGAGCTGTTTTTT.

This chain uses TRBV12-3 or TRBV12-4 with TRBJ2-5; D ambiguous. This CDR3 is 12 amino acids long. The V and J ends lost 2 bases and 5 bases respectively, with 6 bases between them. CDR3 sequence: CASSLSTETQYF. CDR3 sequence (DNA): TGTGCCAGCAGTTTAAGCACGGAGACCCAGTACTTC.

The chain links TRBV30 to TRBJ2-2, with 8 bases lining up with TRBD1. There are 14 residues in the CDR3. V dropped 2 bases and J dropped 5; count of bases not matched to a gene: 4. CDR1 GTSNPN and CDR2 SVGIG come from the germline V gene (reference sequence). The CDR3 DNA sequence: TGTGCCTGGAGTCGACAGGGGAGGACCGGGGAGCTGTTTTTT. Protein product: CAWSRQGRTGELFF.

The gene calls are TRBV7-9 and TRBJ1-2; a possible D gene is TRBD1 (6 bases). Germline V lookup: CDR1 SEHNR, CDR2 FQNEAQ (reference sequence). Deletions cut 1 base from V and 4 bases from J, with 10 bases between. The CDR3 runs to 14 residues. For the CDR3, the DNA is TGTGCCAGCAGCTTAGGAACAGGGACCTATGGCTACACCTTC. This translates into CASSLGTGTYGYTF.

In its sample, this clone was seen once. The chain links TRBV6-5 to TRBJ1-1, with D possibly being TRBD1 (6 bases). Germline CDR1 and CDR2: MNHEY and SVGAGI. This CDR3 has 16 amino acids. Trimming removed 2 bases at V and 1 base at J, with 14 bases between. CDR3 in amino acids: CASSYLSGQSNTEAFF. The CDR3 bases are TGTGCCAGCAGTTACCTTTCTGGACAGTCGAACACTGAAGCTTTCTTT.

The chain employs TRBV23-1 and TRBJ2-7; 9 bases are shared with TRBD2. TRBV23-1 is noted as an ORF with a role that remains uncertain. This CDR3 comprises 16 residues. After removal of 10 bases from V and 2 bases from J, the junction contained 15 bases not matched to a gene. The CDR3 DNA reads TGCGCCATCCCCGCGGGGGGGGGACCTGGGGCCTACGAGCAGTACTTC. Translated, it gives CAIPAGGGPGAYEQYF.

The chain carries TRBV6-5 and TRBJ2-2, with TRBD1 as a possible D gene (5 bases). V was pared by 8 bases and J by 3 bases, with 10 bases between. The CDR3 contains 13 residues. In germline, CDR1 is MNHEY, CDR2 SVGAGI. This CDR3 is CASWAGYTGELFF. In nucleotides, the CDR3 is TGTGCCAGCTGGGCAGGGTACACCGGGGAGCTGTTTTTT.

The CDR3 is CASSWAGTSGSGANVLTF. The CDR3 region has the DNA TGTGCCAGCAGCTGGGCCGGGACTAGCGGCTCTGGGGCCAACGTCCTGACTTTC. This chain links TRBV7-3 with TRBJ2-6, with 11 bases identical to TRBD2. V lost 4 bases to trimming and J lost 0 bases; unmatched junction nucleotides: 5. CDR1 is SGHTA and CDR2 is FQGTGA in the germline V gene. There are 18 residues in the CDR3.

This clone was observed a few times. The chain is built from TRBV29-1 and TRBJ2-2; D is possibly TRBD2 (6 bases). V lost 4 bases to trimming and J lost 7 bases, with 13 bases between them. The CDR3 consists of 13 residues. CDR1 SQVTM and CDR2 ANQGSEA come from the germline V gene. The DNA of the CDR3 is TGCAGCGTTGGGGAGACTAGTCTCGGGGAGCTGTTTTTT. This translates into CSVGETSLGELFF.

This chain joins TRBV21-1 and TRBJ2-7; the D segment call TRBD1 is taken from the table without a DNA check. TRBV21-1 is a pseudogene. The CDR3 runs to 15 residues. The CDR3 spells CASSPRDRGYREQYF. The CDR3 DNA reads as TGTGCCAGCAGCCCCCGGGACAGGGGTTATCGCGAGCAGTACTTC.

This rearrangement joins TRBV4-1 to TRBJ2-1; the D gene is possibly TRBD1 (6 bases). The germline CDR1 and CDR2 sequences are MGHRA and YSYEKL. V was clipped by 0 bases and J by 14 bases, with 23 bases between them. The CDR3 runs to 16 residues. The CDR3 DNA reads as TGCGCCAGCAGCCAAGATGGTAGACTGGGACAATCGACGAAGTTCTTC. Amino acid sequence: CASSQDGRLGQSTKFF.

The rearrangement joins TRBV18 to TRBJ2-3; TRBD1 is a possible D gene (6 bases). Trimming cost V 4 bases and J 1 base, with 12 bases left between them. Germline values: CDR1 KGHSH, CDR2 LQKENI. The CDR3 has 15 residues. CDR3 residues: CASSLQGIRTDTQYF. CDR3 nucleotides: TGTGCCAGCTCACTACAGGGAATACGCACAGATACGCAGTATTTT.

This sequence joins TRBV5-1 and TRBJ1-5; 7 nucleotides line up with TRBD1. The J segment lost 2 bases and the V segment lost 4 bases, leaving 3 bases of the junction unmatched. The CDR3 has 14 residues. Looked up from germline, CDR1 is SGHRS and CDR2 is YFSETQ. The CDR3 DNA follows: TGCGCCAGCAGCCAAGGGACAGGCAATCAGCCCCAGCATTTT. The encoded protein is CASSQGTGNQPQHF. Filled out from reference TRBV5-1 and TRBJ1-5, the complete variable domain reads KAGVTQTPRYLIKTRGQQVTLSCSPISGHRSVSWYQQTPGQGLQFLFEYFSETQRNKGNFPGRFSGRQFSNSRSEMNVSTLELGDSALYLCASSQGTGNQPQHFGDGTRLSIL.

The chain carries TRBV18 and TRBJ2-1; D possibly corresponds to TRBD1 (6 bases). Germline V lookup: CDR1 KGHSH, CDR2 LQKENI. The CDR3 covers 17 residues. The V end was cut by 1 base, the J end by 2 bases, with 15 bases between. The CDR3 sequence: CASSPLPPGHTYNEQFF. CDR3 DNA: TGTGCCAGCTCACCACTACCCCCGGGACATACCTACAATGAGCAGTTCTTC.

The V gene is TRBV2, the J gene TRBJ2-7, with D perhaps matching TRBD2 (5 bases). Germline V gene lookup returns CDR1 SNHLY and CDR2 FYNNEI. Trimming cost V 7 bases and J 2 bases, with 9 bases left between them. This CDR3 is 12 amino acids long. CDR3 nucleotides: TGTGCCAGCACCTGGACTGCCTACGAGCAGTACTTC. Protein product: CASTWTAYEQYF. The variable domain in full, completed from reference TRBV2 and TRBJ2-7, reads EPEVTQTPSHQVTQMGQEVILRCVPISNHLYFYWYRQILGQKVEFLVSFYNNEISEKSEIFDDQFSVERPDGSNFTLKIRSTKLEDSAMYFCASTWTAYEQYFGPGTRLTVT.

CDR3 in amino acids: CASSLQTGSRPQYF. CDR3 nucleotide sequence: TGTGCCAGCAGCTTACAGACAGGATCCAGACCGCAGTACTTC. The chain carries TRBV11-2 and TRBJ2-7; a possible D gene is TRBD1 (6 bases). Trimming shortened V by 2 bases and J by 9 bases, and 17 bases separated the two germline ends. This CDR3 is built from 14 residues. Germline CDR1 is SGHAT and CDR2 is FQNNGV.

This rearrangement joins TRBV19 to TRBJ1-6; D might be TRBD1 (6 bases). CDR1 is LNHDA, CDR2 SQIVND, per germline (reference sequence). The CDR3 is 19 residues long. V gave up 1 base and J gave up 0 bases, with 16 bases separating them. CDR3 coding DNA: TGTGCCAGTAGTATAGCAGGGGAAAGCGGCGGCTCCTATAATTCACCCCTCCACTTT. It yields the protein CASSIAGESGGSYNSPLHF. Full variable domain (rest looked up from reference TRBV19 and TRBJ1-6): DGGITQSPKYLFRKEGQNVTLSCEQNLNHDAMYWYRQDPGQGLRLIYYSQIVNDFQKGDIAEGYSVSREKKESFPLTVTSAQKNPTAFYLCASSIAGESGGSYNSPLHFGNGTRLTVT.

The J gene is TRBJ2-7, the V gene TRBV6-2 or TRBV6-3; 7 nucleotides line up with TRBD1. The germline V gene encodes CDR1 MNHEY and CDR2 SVGEGT. The junction had 9 bases not matched to a gene; V was cut back by 2 bases and J by 2 bases. The CDR3 extends over 16 amino acids. The CDR3 is CASSYTGVLTPYEQYF. The CDR3 nucleotides read TGTGCCAGCAGTTACACAGGGGTCCTTACTCCCTACGAGCAGTACTTC.

The chain combines TRBV6-1 with TRBJ1-4; maybe TRBD1 (5 bases). This CDR3 has 14 amino acids. V was cut by 3 bases and J by 4 bases, with 9 bases left in between. CDR1 MNHNS and CDR2 SASEGT come from the germline V gene. The CDR3 bases are TGTGCCAGCAGTGAGTTGACAGTTAATGAAAAACTGTTTTTT. It codes for CASSELTVNEKLFF.

The chain recombines TRBV11-2 with TRBJ2-5; perhaps TRBD2 as D (5 bases). Germline V gives CDR1 SGHAT, CDR2 FQNNGV. CDR3 length equals 12 residues. The V end was cut by 6 bases, the J end by 13 bases, with 18 bases between. CDR3 residues: CASSLAGIQTYF. The CDR3 DNA sequence: TGTGCCAGCAGTCTAGCCGGGATACAGACGTACTTC.

The chain couples TRBV11-2 to TRBJ2-7; 12 nucleotides match TRBD2. CDR1 is SGHAT, CDR2 FQNNGV, per germline. The V and J ends lost 4 bases and 1 base, in that order; junction bases with no gene match: 5. The CDR3 extends over 16 amino acids. The CDR3 spells CASSSWTSGISYEQYF. In DNA, the CDR3 is TGTGCCAGCAGCTCTTGGACTAGCGGGATATCCTACGAGCAGTACTTC.

The chain uses TRBV7-9 and TRBJ2-1; possibly TRBD2 for D (5 bases). The V gene lost 5 bases and the J gene lost 8 bases, with 10 bases spanning the gap. The CDR3 covers 12 residues. The germline CDR1 and CDR2 sequences are SEHNR and FQNEAQ (reference sequence). CDR3 sequence: CASSLTRHEQFF. In nucleotides, the CDR3 is TGTGCCAGCAGCCTTACTAGACATGAGCAGTTCTTC.

The chain employs TRBV5-1 and TRBJ2-5; 8 bases are a match to TRBD2. Germline CDR1 SGHRS, CDR2 YFSETQ. CDR3 length: 16 residues. The ends lost 4 bases at V and 3 bases at J; junction bases unmatched: 11. In nucleotides, the CDR3 is TGCGCCAGCAGCCCGCTTGGGGGGACTAGGGAAGAGACCCAGTACTTC. Translation: CASSPLGGTREETQYF.

This chain joins TRBV3-1 (or the pseudogene TRBV3-2) and TRBJ2-1; TRBD1 agrees at 8 bases. From germline, CDR1 is LGHDT and CDR2 YNNKEL (reference sequence). CDR3 length: 14 residues. V lost 3 bases to trimming and J lost 5 bases; unmatched junction nucleotides: 3. This chain's CDR3 is CASSHRTGNNEQFF. CDR3 sequence (DNA): TGTGCCAGCAGCCACAGGACAGGGAACAATGAGCAGTTCTTC.

The CDR3 spells CASSLAIGQSMNTEAFF. The CDR3 DNA reads TGTGCCAGCAGCTTGGCAATTGGACAGAGTATGAACACTGAAGCTTTCTTT. J is TRBJ1-1 and V is TRBV11-2, with TRBD1 as a possible D gene (6 bases). The V gene lost 3 bases and the J gene lost 0 bases, with 17 bases spanning the gap. CDR3 length: 17 amino acids. The V gene's germline CDR1 is SGHAT and CDR2 FQNNGV.